This TCR beta chain is from a study of human T cells and chemical hapten exposure. TCRdb fed the RACE reads into MiXCR, producing one record per CDR3 protein. The sample yields fewer than 45,000 distinct CDR3 sequences, around 10% seen once. Between the trimmed V and J ends, which lost 4 bases and 4 bases, there was a span of 10 bases. The CDR3 sequence is 13 residues long. Germline CDR1 and CDR2: SGHTA and FQGNSA. Time point indicated: pre-sensitization, week 0. The treatment was: therapeutic diphenylcyclopropenone sensitization with weekly scalp DPC. Whole blood, unfractionated, served as the material for total RNA extraction. Every patch test was put on after a blood sample was taken. Sample donors consisted of patients with alopecia, aged 18 to 70 years, who were suitable for DPC.

The V call is TRBV7-2, the J call TRBJ2-5; D may be TRBD1 (5 bases). The receptor was derived from a man aged 50 or older with alopecia areata. Some clones in this sample may be carry-over from other donors' samples. Sequenced material: whole blood, taken in connection with sensitization to the hapten diphenylcyclopropenone (DPC). CDR3: CASSSRGTETQYF. The CDR3 DNA sequence: TGTGCCAGCAGCTCTAGGGGCACAGAGACCCAGTACTTC. Supplemented by reference TRBV7-2 and TRBJ2-5, the full variable domain reads GAGVSQSPSNKVTEKGKDVELRCDPISGHTALYWYRQSLGQGLEFLIYFQGNSAPDKSGLPSDRFSAERTGGSVSTLTIQRTQQEDSAVYLCASSSRGTETQYFGPGTRLLVL.